The 5 T cell receptor beta chains given below trace back to one sample, sequenced in a study of cytomegalovirus exposure and HLA in healthy donors. A multiplex PCR was run with 60 Vbeta primers and 13 Jbeta primers. Libraries were prepared by immunoSEQ multiplex PCR; TCRdb keeps only in-frame clonotypes and omits some of them. The sample yields 110,000 to 150,000 clones, roughly 80% seen once. The sequenced sample consisted of PBMCs. The origin of the receptors is a man in his late teens or twenties in good health and CMV-seronegative.

The chain combines TRBV30 with TRBJ2-5; TRBD2 might be the D (5 bases). The ends were cut back, 4 bases at V and 1 base at J, with 10 bases in the middle. The germline V gene has CDR1 GTSNPN and CDR2 SVGIG (reference sequence). CDR3 length equals 13 residues. CDR3 loop: CAWMTEVQETQYF. The CDR3 DNA reads TGTGCCTGGATGACGGAGGTCCAAGAGACCCAGTACTTC.

This clone was picked up one time. The rearrangement uses TRBV7-9 and TRBJ1-2, with 7 bases fitting TRBD1. Trimming removed 2 bases from V and 4 bases from J; junction bases left unmatched: 7. Germline V lookup: CDR1 SEHNR, CDR2 FQNEAQ (reference sequence). The CDR3 loop spans 15 amino acids. The CDR3 sequence is CASSLPSTGSYGYTF. The CDR3 DNA follows: TGTGCCAGCAGCTTACCGTCGACAGGGAGCTATGGCTACACCTTC.

CDR3 in DNA: TGCGCCAGCAGCTTGGGGACAGGGATGCGCACTGAAGCTTTCTTT. The encoded protein is CASSLGTGMRTEAFF. This chain joins TRBV5-1 and TRBJ1-1, with TRBD1 matching over 8 bases. Looked up from germline, CDR1 is SGHRS and CDR2 is YFSETQ. The CDR3 length is 15 residues. V was pared by 0 bases and J by 4 bases, with 5 bases of the junction left unmatched.

J is TRBJ1-1 and V is TRBV7-9, with D unresolved. Trimming shortened V by 4 bases and J by 1 base, and 10 bases separated the two germline ends. Germline V gene lookup returns CDR1 SEHNR and CDR2 FQNEAQ (reference sequence). The CDR3 contains 14 residues. CDR3 loop: CASSSPGRNTEAFF. Written as DNA, the CDR3 is TGTGCCAGCAGCTCCCCTGGGCGGAACACTGAAGCTTTCTTT.

This chain joins TRBV7-8 and TRBJ2-1; 12 nucleotides align to TRBD2. The ends lost 1 base at V and 6 bases at J; junction bases unmatched: 4. This CDR3 has 16 residues. From germline, CDR1 is SGHVS and CDR2 FQNEAQ. The CDR3 bases are TGTGCCAGCAGCTTAGGCGGACTAGCGGGGCCCAATGAGCAGTTCTTC. Protein: CASSLGGLAGPNEQFF.